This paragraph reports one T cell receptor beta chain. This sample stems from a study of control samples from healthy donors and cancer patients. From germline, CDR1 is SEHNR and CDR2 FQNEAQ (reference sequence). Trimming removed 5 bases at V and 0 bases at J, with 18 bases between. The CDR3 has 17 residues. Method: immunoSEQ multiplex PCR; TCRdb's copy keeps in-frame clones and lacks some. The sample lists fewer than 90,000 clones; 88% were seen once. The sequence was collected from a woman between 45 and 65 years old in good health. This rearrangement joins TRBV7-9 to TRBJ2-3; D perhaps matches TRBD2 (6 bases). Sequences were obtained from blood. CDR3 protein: CASSLGTRPTSTDTQYF. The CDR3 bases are TGTGCCAGCAGCCTCGGGACTCGACCTACTAGCACAGATACGCAGTATTTT.